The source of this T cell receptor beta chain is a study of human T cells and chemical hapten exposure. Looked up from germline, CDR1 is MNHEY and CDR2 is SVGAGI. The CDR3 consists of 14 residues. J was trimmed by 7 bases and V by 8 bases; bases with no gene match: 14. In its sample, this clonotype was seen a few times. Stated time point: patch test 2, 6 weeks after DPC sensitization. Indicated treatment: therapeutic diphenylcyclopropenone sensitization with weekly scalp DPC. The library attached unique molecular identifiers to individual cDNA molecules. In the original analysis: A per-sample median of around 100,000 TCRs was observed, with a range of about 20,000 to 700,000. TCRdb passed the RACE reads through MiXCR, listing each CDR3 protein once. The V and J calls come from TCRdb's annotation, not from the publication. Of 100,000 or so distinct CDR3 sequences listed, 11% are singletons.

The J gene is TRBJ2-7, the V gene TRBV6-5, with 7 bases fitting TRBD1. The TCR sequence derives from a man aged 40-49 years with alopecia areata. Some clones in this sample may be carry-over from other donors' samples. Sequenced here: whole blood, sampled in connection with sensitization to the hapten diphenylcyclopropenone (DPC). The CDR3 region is CASGQGDRPWEQYF. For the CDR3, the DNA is TGTGCCAGCGGTCAGGGGGATAGGCCGTGGGAGCAGTACTTC.